This is a list of T cell receptor beta chains from one sample in a study of cytomegalovirus exposure and HLA in healthy donors. Libraries were prepared by immunoSEQ multiplex PCR; TCRdb keeps only in-frame clonotypes and omits some of them. The sample has 80,000 to 100,000 clones, more than 75% seen once; the top ten hold around a tenth. The sample consisted of PBMCs. These TCRs come from a human donor in good health. CDR3s leave out the opening cysteine and the closing phenylalanine or tryptophan.

TRBJ2-1 | TRBV7-2 | ASSLAIAVYNEQF
TRBJ2-5 | TRBV7-7 | ASSPRGAGVGEQY
TRBJ1-2 | TRBV6-6 | ASRPGGAFYGYT
TRBJ2-5 | TRBV28 | ASSWGGQETQY
TRBJ2-5 | TRBV7-2 | ASSLIRRQGIAQTQY
TRBJ1-2 | TRBV30 | AWNRVASGYT
TRBJ1-2 | TRBV27 | ASSEQGNYGYT
TRBJ2-7 | TRBV19 | ASTGMGSGSYEQY
TRBJ2-7 | TRBV29-1 | SVESSYEQY
TRBJ1-1 | TRBV5-1 | ASSLAGTGGTEAF
TRBJ2-1 | TRBV6-1 | ASSGTGSSYNEQF
TRBJ2-7 | TRBV5-1 | ASSPGTGREQY
TRBJ1-2 | TRBV27 | ASRELGTANLGYT
TRBJ2-3 | TRBV28 | ASSTSGVTDTQY
TRBJ2-7 | TRBV14 | ASSQDRDYEQY
TRBJ2-7 | TRBV28 | ASSFRSYEQY
TRBJ1-3 | TRBV15 | ATSRDRSRASGNTIY
TRBJ1-5 | TRBV7-8 | ASSPPGSNQPQH
TRBJ1-1 | TRBV27 | ASSTLGHTEAF
TRBJ1-1 | TRBV9 | ASSVDLTGGSGAF
TRBJ2-3 | TRBV7-2 | ASSRRGYNTQY
TRBJ1-2 | TRBV7-9 | ASRSPGTGSAGYT
TRBJ1-2 | TRBV29-1 | SVATTGAKGKGYT
TRBJ2-3 | TRBV9 | ASSVDPSGVTDTQY
TRBJ2-3 | TRBV6-5 | ASSYRFFSYTDTQY
TRBJ1-5 | TRBV5-1 | ASSPPGRGPYQPQH
TRBJ2-7 | TRBV6-1 | ASSPLRTATYEQY
TRBJ2-1 | TRBV7-3 | ASSPAGTIYNEQF
TRBJ1-2 | TRBV7-3 | ASSLTSTGDGSYT
TRBJ1-5 | TRBV4-2 | ASSQQDRGSNQSQH
TRBJ2-1 | TRBV2 | ASSEGVSSYNEQF
TRBJ1-2 | TRBV30 | AWTQGTWGYT
TRBJ1-2 | TRBV6-5 | ASTLGAGTNYGYT